This T cell receptor beta chain was profiled in a study of T cells in Graves' hyperthyroidism and ophthalmopathy. Study conclusions and caveats: Ophthalmopathy stood apart from stable hyperthyroidism in a 13 V-J model.

RNA transcripts were the template for amplifying TCR beta CDR3 regions. Primed by the HTBI set, a first-round RT-PCR was run on the TCR CDR3. TCRdb processed the multiplex PCR reads anew with MiXCR; each CDR3 protein has one entry. The sample carries a few hundred thousand distinct CDR3 sequences, about 17% recorded once. Germline CDR1 MNHNS, CDR2 SASEGT. The CDR3 runs 13 residues. V was cut by 6 bases and J by 2 bases, with 9 bases left in between. Ophthalmopathy cases scored 3 or more on the Clinical Activity Score and 4 or more on NOSPECS grade, with duration below 3 months. With respect to this clonotype: Its antigen is unidentified.

Sequences were obtained from blood. The V and J genes are TRBV6-1 and TRBJ2-3; D is unclear. The origin of this receptor is a woman between 55 and 75 years old with Graves' ophthalmopathy. CDR3 region: CASRRTLTDTQYF. The CDR3 DNA sequence: TGTGCCAGCAGGCGGACGCTCACAGATACGCAGTATTTT.